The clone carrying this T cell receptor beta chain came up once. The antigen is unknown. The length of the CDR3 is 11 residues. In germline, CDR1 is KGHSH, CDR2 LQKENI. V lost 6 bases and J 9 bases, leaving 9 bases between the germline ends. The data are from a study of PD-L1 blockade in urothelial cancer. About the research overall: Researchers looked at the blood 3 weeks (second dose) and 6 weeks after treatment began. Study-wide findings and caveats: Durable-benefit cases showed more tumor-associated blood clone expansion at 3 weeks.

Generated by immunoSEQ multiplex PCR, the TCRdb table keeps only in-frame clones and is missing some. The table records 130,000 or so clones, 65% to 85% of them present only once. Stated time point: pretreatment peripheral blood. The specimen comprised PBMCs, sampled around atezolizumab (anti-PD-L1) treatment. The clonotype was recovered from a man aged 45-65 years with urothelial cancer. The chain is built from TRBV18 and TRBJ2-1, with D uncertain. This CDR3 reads CASSYGGEQFF. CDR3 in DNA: TGTGCCAGCTCCTACGGCGGTGAGCAGTTCTTC.